This TCR beta chain originates from a study of technical replicates of blood from a few donors. Clones were read by immunoSEQ multiplex PCR, and TCRdb kept only the in-frame ones, dropping some. Of about 44,000 clones detected, about 96% appear once; the ten largest clones hold roughly 0.39%. With V trimmed by 7 bases and J by 0 bases, 6 bases remained unmatched. Germline CDR1 and CDR2: GTSNPN and SVGIG (reference sequence). The CDR3 consists of 13 residues. The sequence derives from a human donor in good health. Sequencing was done on a sample of T cells isolated from PBMCs. The V and J genes are TRBV30 and TRBJ2-7, with TRBD1 identical over 7 bases. The CDR3 protein is CALTGSYSYEQYF. CDR3 DNA sequence: TGTGCCTTGACAGGGTCGTACTCCTACGAGCAGTACTTC.